This TCR beta chain was sequenced for a study of CD8 T cells in ankylosing spondylitis. General observations from the study: Reactive arthritis synovial fluid and blood previously showed some of these motif variants. Clones linked to disease were reported to show significant enrichment in matched ankylosing spondylitis synovial fluid.

This clonotype was counted at least ten times. Its matching antigen is unknown. Trimming pared 3 bases from V and 4 bases from J, leaving 10 bases between. Germline V gene lookup returns CDR1 SGHAT and CDR2 FQNNGV. This CDR3 has 15 residues. MiXCR, applied by TCRdb to the 5' RACE reads, yields one record per CDR3 protein. The sample lists approximately 180,000 distinct CDR3 sequences, 18% occurring once. The TCR comes from a male donor between 10 and 30 years old with ankylosing spondylitis or in good health (not recorded which). The sequenced sample was blood, either unsorted or a sorted T cell fraction (not recorded which). The chain carries TRBV11-2 and TRBJ2-6; no firm D call. CDR3 nucleotide sequence: TGTGCCAGCAGCTTCGGAGACATCGGGGCCAACGTCCTGACTTTC. Translating it yields CASSFGDIGANVLTF.